The rows below give T cell receptor beta chains drawn from one sample of a study of shared clonotypes between healthy human individuals. The repertoire was sequenced with immunoSEQ multiplex PCR; TCRdb's copy has only in-frame clones and lacks some. The table lists around 1,000,000 clones, roughly 80% of them singletons. The sample taken for sequencing was memory CD4+ T cells from PBMCs. The receptors here all came from a man between 18 and 35 years old in good health. Some clones in this sample may be carry-over from other donors' samples. CDR3s include the opening cysteine and the closing phenylalanine or tryptophan. Each record gives: CDR3 length, V gene, J gene, clone size, D gene, CDR3 DNA, CDR3 protein. A D gene is named only where the DNA matches it firmly. Not every row has a clone size; where given, it reads once, few, many or a size class.

cdr3_length: 15; v_call: TRBV5-8; j_call: TRBJ1-4; clone_size: -; d_call: TRBD1; cdr3_nt: TGTGCCAGCAGCTTGGCAGGGACAGGGGGCGAAAAACTGTTTTTT; cdr3_aa: CASSLAGTGGEKLFF
cdr3_length: 13; v_call: TRBV7-7; j_call: TRBJ1-1; clone_size: -; d_call: -; cdr3_nt: TGTGCCAGCAGCTCGGGGTTGGACACTGAAGCTTTCTTT; cdr3_aa: CASSSGLDTEAFF
cdr3_length: 17; v_call: TRBV9; j_call: TRBJ2-3; clone_size: -; d_call: TRBD2; cdr3_nt: TGTGCCAGCAGCGTAGGGCAGGGGACTAGATTTTCTGATACGCAGTATTTT; cdr3_aa: CASSVGQGTRFSDTQYF
cdr3_length: 16; v_call: TRBV30; j_call: TRBJ1-5; clone_size: -; d_call: TRBD1; cdr3_nt: TGTGCCTGGACCGGACAGGGAGGACCCGGCGATCAGCCCCAGCATTTT; cdr3_aa: CAWTGQGGPGDQPQHF
cdr3_length: 15; v_call: TRBV5-4; j_call: TRBJ2-5; clone_size: -; d_call: -; cdr3_nt: TGTGCCAGCAGCCGAACTAGTTGGGGACAAGAGACCCAGTACTTC; cdr3_aa: CASSRTSWGQETQYF
cdr3_length: 16; v_call: TRBV14; j_call: TRBJ1-1; clone_size: -; d_call: TRBD1; cdr3_nt: TGTGCCAGCAGCGGACGACAGGGGATGGGGAACACTGAAGCTTTCTTT; cdr3_aa: CASSGRQGMGNTEAFF
cdr3_length: 12; v_call: TRBV30; j_call: TRBJ2-1; clone_size: -; d_call: TRBD1; cdr3_nt: TGTGCCTGGACACAGGGGGGCAATGAGCAGTTCTTC; cdr3_aa: CAWTQGGNEQFF
cdr3_length: 15; v_call: TRBV7-8; j_call: TRBJ2-2; clone_size: -; d_call: TRBD2; cdr3_nt: TGTGCCAGCAGCTTACTGGCGGGAGGAACCGGGGAGCTGTTTTTT; cdr3_aa: CASSLLAGGTGELFF
cdr3_length: 16; v_call: TRBV4-1; j_call: TRBJ1-5; clone_size: -; d_call: -; cdr3_nt: TGCGCCAGCAGCCAGGAAACAACAGGGTACAATCAGCCCCAGCATTTT; cdr3_aa: CASSQETTGYNQPQHF
cdr3_length: 13; v_call: TRBV15; j_call: TRBJ1-5; clone_size: -; d_call: -; cdr3_nt: TGTGCCACCAGCATGGCAGGGGATCAGCCCCAGCATTTT; cdr3_aa: CATSMAGDQPQHF
cdr3_length: 15; v_call: TRBV27; j_call: TRBJ2-2; clone_size: -; d_call: TRBD1; cdr3_nt: TGTGCCAGCAGTAGAGGGGGCGCAGGGACCGGGGAGCTGTTTTTT; cdr3_aa: CASSRGGAGTGELFF
cdr3_length: 13; v_call: TRBV30; j_call: TRBJ1-1; clone_size: -; d_call: TRBD1; cdr3_nt: TGTGCCTGGATGGGACAGGGGGGCACTGAAGCTTTCTTT; cdr3_aa: CAWMGQGGTEAFF
cdr3_length: 13; v_call: TRBV5-5; j_call: TRBJ1-2; clone_size: -; d_call: -; cdr3_nt: TGTGCCAGCAGCTTGGTGGCAGAGTCGGGCTACACCTTC; cdr3_aa: CASSLVAESGYTF
cdr3_length: 15; v_call: TRBV28; j_call: TRBJ2-7; clone_size: -; d_call: -; cdr3_nt: TGTGCCAGCAGTTTGGCGGGCCTACCTTCCTACGAGCAGTACTTC; cdr3_aa: CASSLAGLPSYEQYF
cdr3_length: 18; v_call: TRBV18; j_call: TRBJ2-3; clone_size: -; d_call: TRBD2; cdr3_nt: TGTGCCAGCTCACCGACTAGCGGGAGGGCCTGGGACGCAGATACGCAGTATTTT; cdr3_aa: CASSPTSGRAWDADTQYF
cdr3_length: 15; v_call: TRBV5-1; j_call: TRBJ2-2; clone_size: -; d_call: -; cdr3_nt: TGCGCCAGCAGTCTGGGTAGGCCGAGGGCCGGGGAGCTGTTTTTT; cdr3_aa: CASSLGRPRAGELFF
cdr3_length: 15; v_call: TRBV6-1; j_call: TRBJ1-2; clone_size: -; d_call: TRBD1; cdr3_nt: TGTGCCAGCAGTGGGGGACAGACAGTAACCTATGGCTACACCTTC; cdr3_aa: CASSGGQTVTYGYTF
cdr3_length: 14; v_call: TRBV7-2; j_call: TRBJ2-7; clone_size: -; d_call: TRBD1; cdr3_nt: TGTGCCAGCAGCCCCCGGGACAGGGTCTACGAGCAGTACTTC; cdr3_aa: CASSPRDRVYEQYF
cdr3_length: 14; v_call: TRBV2; j_call: TRBJ1-5; clone_size: once; d_call: -; cdr3_nt: TGTGCCAGCAGTGATTTAACGAGCAATCAGCCCCAGCATTTT; cdr3_aa: CASSDLTSNQPQHF
cdr3_length: 13; v_call: TRBV29-1; j_call: TRBJ1-3; clone_size: -; d_call: -; cdr3_nt: TGCAGCGTTCGGTCTCTCTCTGGAAACACCATATATTTT; cdr3_aa: CSVRSLSGNTIYF
cdr3_length: 16; v_call: TRBV10-3; j_call: TRBJ2-1; clone_size: -; d_call: -; cdr3_nt: TGTGCCACGTCGGAACCCGGGAGAGGGTCCTACAATGAGCAGTTCTTC; cdr3_aa: CATSEPGRGSYNEQFF
cdr3_length: 13; v_call: TRBV5-6; j_call: TRBJ2-1; clone_size: -; d_call: TRBD2; cdr3_nt: TGTGCCAGCAGAGGAGCGGGAGTCAACGAGCAGTTCTTC; cdr3_aa: CASRGAGVNEQFF
cdr3_length: 15; v_call: TRBV28; j_call: TRBJ2-3; clone_size: -; d_call: TRBD1; cdr3_nt: TGTGCCAGCAGTCCAGGGGACAGGGTACCAGATACGCAGTATTTT; cdr3_aa: CASSPGDRVPDTQYF
cdr3_length: 13; v_call: TRBV9; j_call: TRBJ2-5; clone_size: -; d_call: -; cdr3_nt: TGTGCCAGCAGCGTACGGGGCCATGAGACCCAGTACTTC; cdr3_aa: CASSVRGHETQYF
cdr3_length: 14; v_call: TRBV6-5; j_call: TRBJ1-1; clone_size: -; d_call: TRBD1; cdr3_nt: TGTGCCAGCAGCCCCCGACAGGGTAACACTGAAGCTTTCTTT; cdr3_aa: CASSPRQGNTEAFF
cdr3_length: 15; v_call: TRBV28; j_call: TRBJ2-2; clone_size: once; d_call: -; cdr3_nt: TGTGCCAGCAGTTCAGGAGATCTTTCCACCGGGGAGCTGTTTTTT; cdr3_aa: CASSSGDLSTGELFF
cdr3_length: 15; v_call: TRBV10-3; j_call: TRBJ2-3; clone_size: once; d_call: -; cdr3_nt: TGTGCCATCAGTGAGGTCGGGGTTAGCACAGATACGCAGTATTTT; cdr3_aa: CAISEVGVSTDTQYF
cdr3_length: 16; v_call: TRBV5-1; j_call: TRBJ2-1; clone_size: -; d_call: TRBD1; cdr3_nt: TGCGCCAGCAGCCCCAACTCAGGGGGCTCCTACAATGAGCAGTTCTTC; cdr3_aa: CASSPNSGGSYNEQFF
cdr3_length: 12; v_call: TRBV7-9; j_call: TRBJ1-1; clone_size: -; d_call: -; cdr3_nt: TGTGCCAGCAGCTTCTCAGTCCCTGAAGCTTTCTTT; cdr3_aa: CASSFSVPEAFF
cdr3_length: 14; v_call: TRBV7-3; j_call: TRBJ2-1; clone_size: once; d_call: TRBD2; cdr3_nt: TGTGCCAGCAGCTTGGGGACTAGCGGGAGTGAGCAGTTCTTC; cdr3_aa: CASSLGTSGSEQFF
cdr3_length: 16; v_call: TRBV7-9; j_call: TRBJ2-1; clone_size: -; d_call: -; cdr3_nt: TGTGCCAGCAGCTCCATAGCGGCTAGCGCCTACAATGAGCAGTTCTTC; cdr3_aa: CASSSIAASAYNEQFF
cdr3_length: 18; v_call: TRBV7-6; j_call: TRBJ2-3; clone_size: -; d_call: TRBD2; cdr3_nt: TGTGCCAGCAGCTCTGGGCGGCTACTAGCGGCTAGCACAGATACGCAGTATTTT; cdr3_aa: CASSSGRLLAASTDTQYF
cdr3_length: 13; v_call: TRBV2; j_call: TRBJ1-5; clone_size: -; d_call: -; cdr3_nt: TGTGCCAGCAGTGATTTTCGCAATCAGCCCCAGCATTTT; cdr3_aa: CASSDFRNQPQHF
cdr3_length: 15; v_call: TRBV27; j_call: TRBJ1-5; clone_size: few; d_call: -; cdr3_nt: TGTGCCAGCAGTTTAAACGGGGGATCGAATCAGCCCCAGCATTTT; cdr3_aa: CASSLNGGSNQPQHF
cdr3_length: 17; v_call: TRBV2; j_call: TRBJ1-3; clone_size: -; d_call: -; cdr3_nt: TGTGCCAGCTTAGGTCCCAGGGGACTATTCTCTGGAAACACCATATATTTT; cdr3_aa: CASLGPRGLFSGNTIYF
cdr3_length: 17; v_call: TRBV5-1; j_call: TRBJ2-7; clone_size: few; d_call: TRBD2; cdr3_nt: TGCGCCAGCAGCTTGGAAGTAGCGGGGGGCGACCTGGGGCGGCAGTACTTC; cdr3_aa: CASSLEVAGGDLGRQYF
cdr3_length: 13; v_call: TRBV28; j_call: TRBJ2-3; clone_size: -; d_call: -; cdr3_nt: TGTGCCACCCTCGAGACGGGAACAGATACGCAGTATTTT; cdr3_aa: CATLETGTDTQYF
cdr3_length: 14; v_call: TRBV5-6; j_call: TRBJ2-7; clone_size: many; d_call: -; cdr3_nt: TGTGCCAGCAGCTATCAGCAGGGGCCCTACGAGCAGTACTTC; cdr3_aa: CASSYQQGPYEQYF
cdr3_length: 12; v_call: TRBV19; j_call: TRBJ1-2; clone_size: -; d_call: -; cdr3_nt: TGTGCCAGTAGTAGACAGCACTATGGCTACACCTTC; cdr3_aa: CASSRQHYGYTF
cdr3_length: 14; v_call: TRBV2; j_call: TRBJ2-7; clone_size: few; d_call: TRBD2; cdr3_nt: TGTGCCAGCAGTGAGACTAGCGGGGGCTACGAGCAGTACTTC; cdr3_aa: CASSETSGGYEQYF
cdr3_length: 15; v_call: TRBV7-9; j_call: TRBJ1-1; clone_size: once; d_call: TRBD1; cdr3_nt: TGTGCCAGCAGCTTAGACAGGGGCTCGAACACTGAAGCTTTCTTT; cdr3_aa: CASSLDRGSNTEAFF
cdr3_length: 13; v_call: TRBV5-1; j_call: TRBJ1-1; clone_size: few; d_call: -; cdr3_nt: TGCGCCAGCAGCTTTATCCCGAACACTGAAGCTTTCTTT; cdr3_aa: CASSFIPNTEAFF
cdr3_length: 17; v_call: TRBV28; j_call: TRBJ2-4; clone_size: -; d_call: TRBD1; cdr3_nt: TGTGCCAGCAGTTTCGACCCGGGGACAGGGGGCTCAAACATTCAGTACTTC; cdr3_aa: CASSFDPGTGGSNIQYF
cdr3_length: 13; v_call: TRBV5-1; j_call: TRBJ1-2; clone_size: -; d_call: -; cdr3_nt: TGCGCCAGCAGCTTTAACGGACGGGTAGGCTACACCTTC; cdr3_aa: CASSFNGRVGYTF
cdr3_length: 13; v_call: TRBV14; j_call: TRBJ2-1; clone_size: -; d_call: -; cdr3_nt: TGTGCCAGCAGCGCCCGGAACTACAATGAGCAGTTCTTC; cdr3_aa: CASSARNYNEQFF
cdr3_length: 14; v_call: TRBV6-1; j_call: TRBJ2-5; clone_size: -; d_call: -; cdr3_nt: TGTGCCAGCAGTGAAGACAGTTACCAAGAGACCCAGTACTTC; cdr3_aa: CASSEDSYQETQYF
cdr3_length: 14; v_call: TRBV6-6; j_call: TRBJ2-1; clone_size: -; d_call: -; cdr3_nt: TGTGCCAGCCGTACTAGCCTGCCTAACAATGAGCAGTTCTTC; cdr3_aa: CASRTSLPNNEQFF
cdr3_length: 16; v_call: TRBV9; j_call: TRBJ2-1; clone_size: -; d_call: TRBD2; cdr3_nt: TGTGCCAGCAGCGTAGCTCCGCGGGAGCAAGGTTATGAGCAGTTCTTC; cdr3_aa: CASSVAPREQGYEQFF
cdr3_length: 14; v_call: TRBV10-1; j_call: TRBJ2-4; clone_size: -; d_call: -; cdr3_nt: TGCGCCAGCAGTGAGTCTGACGCCAAAAACATTCAGTACTTC; cdr3_aa: CASSESDAKNIQYF
cdr3_length: 11; v_call: TRBV27; j_call: TRBJ2-7; clone_size: once; d_call: -; cdr3_nt: TGTGCCAGCCGATCCGTGTACGAGCAGTACTTC; cdr3_aa: CASRSVYEQYF